What follows are 20 T cell receptor beta chains derived from one specimen sequenced in a study of T cells in Graves' hyperthyroidism and ophthalmopathy. Amplification targeted TCR beta CDR3 regions from RNA transcripts. Carried out on the TCR CDR3, a first-round RT-PCR used the HTBI primer set. TCRdb reprocessed the multiplex PCR reads with MiXCR, giving one entry per CDR3 protein. The sample includes about 420,000 distinct CDR3 sequences, about 15% of them seen just once. Sequencing was done on a sample of blood. These receptors came from a woman aged 18-29 years with Graves' hyperthyroidism.

This rearrangement joins TRBV7-3 to TRBJ2-2; TRBD2 might be the D (5 bases). The CDR3 sequence is 14 residues long. CDR1 is SGHTA, CDR2 FQGTGA, per germline. V lost 5 bases to trimming and J lost 7 bases, with 14 bases between them. CDR3 in amino acids: CASSVNYGVGELFF. The CDR3 DNA reads as TGTGCCAGCAGCGTCAACTACGGGGTCGGGGAGCTGTTTTTT.

This clonotype appeared many times. This chain connects TRBV28 to TRBJ1-5, with TRBD1 matching 9 bases. Germline-derived CDR1 and CDR2 are MDHEN and SYDVKM. The CDR3 consists of 15 residues. Trimming at V came to 5 bases and at J to 1 base, leaving 3 bases not matched to a gene. This chain's CDR3 is CASSQDRGSNQPQHF. The CDR3, as DNA: TGTGCCAGCAGTCAGGACAGGGGAAGCAATCAGCCCCAGCATTTT.

This clonotype has at least ten counts. V and J are TRBV11-2 and TRBJ1-1; a possible D gene is TRBD1 (5 bases). In germline, CDR1 is SGHAT, CDR2 FQNNGV. This CDR3 spans 19 amino acids. Trimming took 5 bases from V and 2 from J, leaving 27 bases between them. The CDR3 nucleotides are TGTGCCAGCAGCCCCCTCTGGGGGATGGGGCTTGGGGAAAACACTGAAGCTTTCTTT. This encodes CASSPLWGMGLGENTEAFF. The entire variable domain, with the rest obtained from reference TRBV11-2 and TRBJ1-1, is as follows: EAGVAQSPRYKIIEKRQSVAFWCNPISGHATLYWYQQILGQGPKLLIQFQNNGVVDDSQLPKDRFSAERLKGVDSTLKIQPAKLEDSAVYLCASSPLWGMGLGENTEAFFGQGTRLTVV.

This clonotype was found a few times. CDR3 nucleotides: TGTGCCAGCAGTTACTCAACTAGCGGTTTCTACGAGCAGTACTTC. It is translated as CASSYSTSGFYEQYF. The rearrangement uses TRBV6-5 and TRBJ2-7; 8 nucleotides match TRBD2. Germline CDR1 is MNHEY and CDR2 is SVGAGI. CDR3 length: 15 residues. J was trimmed by 3 bases and V by 0 bases; bases with no gene match: 4.

This clonotype was counted at least ten times. The DNA of the CDR3 is TGTGCCAGCACAATTACCGGGACAGGGGTCCGCACTGAAGCTTTCTTT. This encodes CASTITGTGVRTEAFF. The chain uses TRBV28 and TRBJ1-1; the match to TRBD1 covers 10 bases. The germline V gene has CDR1 MDHEN and CDR2 SYDVKM. The CDR3 runs 16 residues. The trim removed 7 bases at V and 4 bases at J, leaving 12 bases unmatched.

This rearrangement joins TRBV18 to TRBJ2-7; D ambiguous. Per the germline V gene, CDR1 is KGHSH and CDR2 is LQKENI. Trimming cost V 0 bases and J 0 bases, with 12 bases left between them. The CDR3 sequence is 16 residues long. The CDR3 loop is CASSPPGTTTSYEQYF. The CDR3 DNA is TGTGCCAGCTCACCACCAGGAACTACGACCTCCTACGAGCAGTACTTC. Full variable domain (outside the CDR3, taken from reference TRBV18 and TRBJ2-7): NAGVMQNPRHLVRRRGQEARLRCSPMKGHSHVYWYRQLPEEGLKFMVYLQKENIIDESGMPKERFSAEFPKEGPSILRIQQVVRGDSAAYFCASSPPGTTTSYEQYFGPGTRLTVT.

This clonotype has ten or more counts. The genes are TRBV6-1 and TRBJ1-3, with 12 bases lining up with TRBD1. Germline CDR1 reads MNHNS; CDR2 reads SASEGT. J lost 7 bases, V lost 5 bases, and 6 bases had no gene match. The length of the CDR3 is 15 residues. The CDR3 coding sequence is TGTGCCAGCAGTTATCGCGGGACAGGGGGCAACACCATATATTTT. This encodes CASSYRGTGGNTIYF.

This clonotype was found many times. The genes are TRBV20-1 and TRBJ1-2, with D perhaps TRBD1 (5 bases). Germline V gene data show CDR1 as DFQATT and CDR2 as SNEGSKA (reference sequence). V shed 3 bases and J shed 4 bases, with 12 bases lying between them. The CDR3 is 13 amino acids. CDR3 loop: CSARDPGTYGYTF. In nucleotides, the CDR3 is TGCAGTGCTAGGGACCCAGGGACCTATGGCTACACCTTC.

This sequence joins TRBV4-1 and TRBJ1-1; the D gene is possibly TRBD1 (5 bases). The CDR3 runs 16 residues. Germline assignment: CDR1 MGHRA and CDR2 YSYEKL. V was shortened by 3 bases and J by 4 bases, with 18 bases between the two germline ends. CDR3 DNA: TGCGCCAGCAGCCACGACTCCGGGGACCGGATCACTGAAGCTTTCTTT. Protein sequence: CASSHDSGDRITEAFF.

This clonotype was counted many times. This chain joins TRBV6-2 or TRBV6-3 and TRBJ2-7; 9 bases are a match to TRBD1. The CDR3 has 15 residues. Germline V CDR1 and CDR2: MNHEY, SVGEGT. V lost 2 bases to trimming and J lost 2 bases; unmatched junction nucleotides: 4. Written as DNA, the CDR3 is TGTGCCAGCAGTTACCTGGGACAGGGAACCTACGAGCAGTACTTC. Protein sequence: CASSYLGQGTYEQYF.

About this clonotype: At one boundary the junction diverges from the germline segment, which might be a read error. The chain employs TRBV6-5 and TRBJ2-5; 8 bases match TRBD1. This CDR3 contains 11 residues. Looked up from germline, CDR1 is MNHEY and CDR2 is SVGAGI. For the CDR3, the DNA is TGTGCCAGCAGTTCTCCGGGACAGGAACACTTC. It specifies CASSSPGQEHF.

This clonotype was counted many times. The chain has TRBV6-5 and TRBJ2-5; weak D call: TRBD2 (7 bases). Trimming took off 0 bases at V and 4 bases at J, with 12 bases between the two ends. CDR3 length: 15 amino acids. Germline CDR1 and CDR2: MNHEY and SVGAGI. The CDR3 loop reads CASSYSGLGGETQYF. The CDR3, as DNA: TGTGCCAGCAGTTACTCTGGACTAGGGGGAGAGACCCAGTACTTC.

This clonotype showed up many times. CDR3: CASSELAVYNEQFF. Written as DNA, the CDR3 is TGTGCCAGCAGCGAACTAGCGGTTTACAATGAGCAGTTCTTC. The J gene is TRBJ2-1, the V gene TRBV9, with 8 bases fitting TRBD2. The germline gives CDR1 SGDLS, CDR2 YYNGEE. The CDR3 loop spans 14 amino acids. The ends lost 3 bases at V and 4 bases at J; junction bases unmatched: 3.

This clonotype was counted a few times. The chain uses TRBV4-3 and TRBJ1-3; D ambiguous. The CDR3 has 16 residues. The germline V and J ends were trimmed by 0 bases and 2 bases, with 11 bases remaining between them. Germline lookup yields CDR1 LGHNA and CDR2 YSLEER. Here the CDR3 reads CASSQDPAQTGNTIYF. Written as DNA, the CDR3 is TGCGCCAGCAGCCAAGATCCGGCCCAAACTGGAAACACCATATATTTT.

This clonotype was seen ten or more times. This chain joins TRBV7-9 and TRBJ2-5, with a possible D match to TRBD1 (6 bases). CDR1 SEHNR and CDR2 FQNEAQ come from the germline V gene (reference sequence). Deletions cut 4 bases from V and 3 bases from J, with 12 bases between. This CDR3 has 14 residues. This CDR3 reads CASSSRGQKETQYF. CDR3 coding DNA: TGTGCCAGCAGCTCCCGCGGACAGAAAGAGACCCAGTACTTC.

This clonotype was picked up many times. This rearrangement joins TRBV29-1 to TRBJ2-3, with D perhaps TRBD1 or TRBD2 (5 bases each). V gave up 3 bases and J gave up 0 bases, with 10 bases separating them. This CDR3 is built from 14 residues. CDR1 is SQVTM and CDR2 is ANQGSEA in the germline V gene. CDR3: CSVEGTVSTDTQYF. CDR3 sequence (DNA): TGCAGCGTTGAGGGGACGGTGAGCACAGATACGCAGTATTTT.

A few counts support this clonotype. Given a much more abundant clone one base away, this may be a read error. This rearrangement joins TRBV28 to TRBJ1-1; TRBD1 matches at 9 bases. Germline CDR1 is MDHEN and CDR2 is SYDVKM. This CDR3 spans 18 amino acids. The CDR3 region is CASSLLGTGPWGNAEAFF. DNA of the CDR3: TGTGCCAGCAGTTTATTGGGGACAGGGCCTTGGGGGAACGCTGAAGCTTTCTTT. Full variable domain (outside the CDR3, taken from reference TRBV28 and TRBJ1-1): DVKVTQSSRYLVKRTGEKVFLECVQDMDHENMFWYRQDPGLGLRLIYFSYDVKMKEKGDIPEGYSVSREKKERFSLILESASTNQTSMYLCASSLLGTGPWGNAEAFFGQGTRLTVV.

A few counts support this clonotype. The V and J genes are TRBV5-4 and TRBJ1-2; a possible D gene is TRBD1 (5 bases). V lost 4 bases to trimming and J lost 6 bases, with 10 bases between them. The CDR3 is made up of 12 amino acids. Germline V gives CDR1 SGHNT, CDR2 YYREEE (reference sequence). The CDR3 reads CASSPGVNGYTF. For the CDR3, the DNA is TGTGCCAGCAGCCCGGGGGTCAATGGCTACACCTTC. Full variable domain (outside the CDR3, taken from reference TRBV5-4 and TRBJ1-2): ETGVTQSPTHLIKTRGQQVTLRCSSQSGHNTVSWYQQALGQGPQFIFQYYREEENGRGNFPPRFSGLQFPNYSSELNVNALELDDSALYLCASSPGVNGYTFGSGTRLTVV.

At least ten counts were recorded for this clonotype. The rearrangement joins TRBV20-1 to TRBJ2-1, with D hard to call. Trimming left V 5 bases short and J 7 bases short, with 12 bases between. The CDR3 sequence is 12 residues long. Germline V gives CDR1 DFQATT, CDR2 SNEGSKA (reference sequence). CDR3 coding DNA: TGCAGTGCTGACCCCGGGCAAAATGAGCAGTTCTTC. This codes for CSADPGQNEQFF.

This clonotype was detected many times. The chain has TRBV15 and TRBJ2-7, with a tentative D call TRBD1 (5 bases). Germline values: CDR1 LNHNV, CDR2 YYDKDF (reference sequence). V was shortened by 2 bases and J by 2 bases, with 7 bases between the two germline ends. The CDR3 contains 13 residues. CDR3 coding DNA: TGTGCCACCAGCAGACAGGGTGCCTACGAGCAGTACTTC. Translated: CATSRQGAYEQYF.